This T cell receptor beta chain was sequenced for a study of shared clonotypes between healthy human individuals. Naivety among CD8 cells was defined by CD45RO negativity and positive CCR7 selection, thereby excluding terminally differentiated effector memory CD45RA+ cells. The protocol was immunoSEQ multiplex PCR, while the TCRdb copy is restricted to in-frame clones and leaves out a portion. The sample consists of about 700,000 clones, roughly nine tenths of them appearing once. CDR3 length: 14 residues. Losses at the gene ends were 11 bases for V and 3 bases for J; bases not matched to a gene: 7. The germline V gene encodes CDR1 SEHNR and CDR2 FQNEAQ (reference sequence).

The rearrangement uses TRBV7-9 and TRBJ2-5, with TRBD2 identical over 12 bases. This clonotype was obtained from a man between 25 and 39 years old in good health. The sample was naive CD8+ T cells sorted from blood. CDR3 loop: CAGRTSGTKETQYF. The CDR3 DNA reads as TGTGCCGGAAGGACTAGCGGGACCAAAGAGACCCAGTACTTC.